This TCR beta chain was obtained from a study of beta chain features in type 1 diabetes. Study findings and constraints: These data did not resolve whether HLA type affects TCRB rearrangement. Shortening of TCRB CDR3s, moderate but significant, appeared in all four CD4+ subsets of Type 1 diabetes patients.

As concerns this clone: The antigen is undetermined.

By way of CD45RO/CCR7/CD25/CD127/CD95/CD27, the CD4+ regulatory, stem cell-like memory, central memory and naive cells were sorted. This CDR3 spans 13 amino acids. V gave up 6 bases and J gave up 2 bases, with 10 bases separating them. Per germline, CDR1 MNHNS and CDR2 SASEGT. Investigators reverse transcribed all isolated RNA, so they sequenced expressed TCRB transcripts. The assay was immunoSEQ multiplex PCR, and TCRdb's table has in-frame clones only and misses some. The sample carries hundreds of thousands of clones, roughly 13% recorded once. Source material: naive CD4+ T cells from blood. This TCR was sampled from a man aged 18 to 29 with type 1 diabetes. The chain employs TRBV6-1 and TRBJ2-5; D not resolved. The DNA of the CDR3 is TGTGCCAGCAGAGTAACTGGGCAAGAGACCCAGTACTTC. Translation: CASRVTGQETQYF.